This TCR beta chain appears in the sequencing data of a study of T-cell reconstitution after alpha-beta-depleted transplantation in children. The authors prepared the TCRbeta library with unique molecular identifiers. TCRdb itself ran the PCR reads through MiXCR, one entry per CDR3 protein. The table records 600,000 to 700,000 distinct CDR3 sequences, around 16% of them present only once. CDR3 length: 15 residues. Germline V gene sequence: CDR1 SGHTA, CDR2 FQGNSA. V was shortened by 2 bases and J by 2 bases, with 12 bases between the two germline ends. This clonotype was detected ten times or more. This chain uses TRBV7-2 with TRBJ2-5; the D gene is possibly TRBD2 (5 bases). The input for sequencing was PBMCs from the stem cell graft donor, taken from the stem cell graft. The clonotype comes from a human donor who donated a stem cell graft to a child with acute myeloid leukemia. The CDR3 region is CASSLFVGVQETQYF. CDR3 coding DNA: TGTGCCAGCAGCTTATTCGTCGGGGTACAAGAGACCCAGTACTTC. Complete variable domain (other parts from reference TRBV7-2 and TRBJ2-5): GAGVSQSPSNKVTEKGKDVELRCDPISGHTALYWYRQSLGQGLEFLIYFQGNSAPDKSGLPSDRFSAERTGGSVSTLTIQRTQQEDSAVYLCASSLFVGVQETQYFGPGTRLLVL.